This entry describes one T cell receptor (beta chain). The target antigen is unknown. The data derive from a study of read filtering for tumor transcriptome and immune sequencing. About the research overall: RNA-seq yielded only about 75 to 1,400 TCR reads, IR-seq about 4.05 to 10.27 million. The study, taken as a whole, reports: In IR-seq, single-read clonotypes were about 80% of clonotypes but around 4% of reads. Dropping single-read clonotypes raised IR-seq and RNA-seq shared-clonotype correlation.

V lost 4 bases, J lost 2 bases, and 4 bases stayed unmatched. This CDR3 has 15 residues. The germline CDR1 and CDR2 sequences are LNHDA and SQIVND (reference sequence). The library was built from about 400 ng RNA with molecular barcoded adaptors for alpha/delta and beta/gamma chains. A single record per CDR3 protein comes from TCRdb applying MiXCR to the reads. The profile covers about 130,000 distinct CDR3 sequences, with around 13% appearing a single time and about 11% taken by the ten largest. This chain links TRBV19 with TRBJ2-3; 9 nucleotides agree with TRBD1. This sequence was found in a donor at least 40 years old with multiple myeloma. The sequenced material came from a population of CD138-negative cells sorted from bone marrow. CDR3 in amino acids: CASSTQGAPTDTQYF. CDR3 DNA sequence: TGTGCCAGTAGTACACAGGGGGCCCCCACAGATACGCAGTATTTT.